A selection of T cell receptor beta chains follows, all from one sample in a study of beta chain features in type 1 diabetes. TCRdb's copy holds only in-frame clones and misses some; the assay was immunoSEQ multiplex PCR. The sample holds about 470,000 clones; 30% are singletons and the top ten take 0.05% to 0.07%. Sequenced input: naive CD4+ T cells from blood. Every receptor here comes from a man between 18 and 35 years old in good health. CDR3s include the opening cysteine and the closing phenylalanine or tryptophan. A D gene is named only where the DNA matches it firmly. Clone size is not always given. Where it is, it says once, few, many or a class for expanded clones.

TRBV30	few	TRBJ2-1	NA	CAWSVREQEFF	TGTGCCTGGAGTGTTCGGGAGCAGGAGTTCTTC
TRBV5-1	NA	TRBJ1-2	NA	CASSLDHPSGYTF	TGCGCCAGCAGCTTGGACCACCCCTCCGGCTACACCTTC
TRBV18	NA	TRBJ2-1	NA	CASSPPSDNEQFF	TGTGCCAGCTCACCACCGAGCGACAATGAGCAGTTCTTC
TRBV19	few	TRBJ2-1	TRBD2	CASSIALAGVDEQFF	TGTGCCAGTAGTATAGCACTAGCGGGAGTAGATGAGCAGTTCTTC
TRBV15	few	TRBJ2-3	NA	CATSRDLTGEGDTQYF	TGTGCCACCAGCAGAGATCTAACGGGTGAGGGAGATACGCAGTATTTT
TRBV10-3	NA	TRBJ2-7	NA	CAITREGGLTDEQYF	TGTGCCATCACTCGGGAAGGAGGACTTACGGACGAGCAGTACTTC
TRBV7-2	NA	TRBJ2-1	NA	CASSLAHVEQFF	TGTGCCAGCAGCTTAGCGCATGTGGAGCAGTTCTTC
TRBV5-6	NA	TRBJ2-1	NA	CASSLTGLGNEQFF	TGTGCCAGCAGCTTGACAGGGTTAGGCAATGAGCAGTTCTTC
TRBV19	NA	TRBJ2-4	NA	CASSIDIAKNIQYF	TGTGCCAGTAGTATAGATATAGCCAAAAACATTCAGTACTTC
TRBV28	NA	TRBJ2-5	NA	CASSITGHLQETQYF	TGTGCCAGCAGTATCACGGGACACCTCCAAGAGACCCAGTACTTC
TRBV5-1	NA	TRBJ2-3	NA	CASSPQITDTQYF	TGCGCCAGCAGTCCCCAAATCACAGATACGCAGTATTTT
TRBV29-1	few	TRBJ2-4	NA	CSVRPGVAKNIQYF	TGCAGCGTCCGGCCTGGGGTAGCCAAAAACATTCAGTACTTC
TRBV28	once	TRBJ1-1	NA	CASSTRQVNTEAFF	TGTGCCAGCAGTACCCGACAGGTCAACACTGAAGCTTTCTTT
TRBV7-2	NA	TRBJ2-7	NA	CASSATPYEQYF	TGTGCCAGCAGCGCCACCCCCTACGAGCAGTACTTC
TRBV5-4	few	TRBJ2-1	TRBD2	CASSLDIAGGQWFF	TGTGCCAGCAGCTTGGATATTGCGGGAGGGCAATGGTTCTTC
TRBV19	NA	TRBJ1-1	NA	CASRLERNTEAFF	TGTGCCAGTAGATTGGAGAGGAACACTGAAGCTTTCTTT
TRBV7-2	NA	TRBJ2-1	NA	CASSPGRLRVGEQFF	TGTGCCAGCAGCCCAGGGAGACTCAGAGTTGGGGAGCAGTTCTTC
TRBV5-1	few	TRBJ2-2	NA	CASSLVAGRNTGELFF	TGCGCCAGCAGCTTGGTGGCAGGGAGGAACACCGGGGAGCTGTTTTTT
TRBV5-1	NA	TRBJ2-1	NA	CASSLVSSLDYNEQFF	TGCGCCAGCAGCTTGGTTTCTAGCTTAGACTACAATGAGCAGTTCTTC
TRBV29-1	NA	TRBJ2-7	NA	CSVADSGREFYEQYF	TGCAGCGTTGCGGACTCCGGGCGCGAATTTTACGAGCAGTACTTC
TRBV30	NA	TRBJ1-1	NA	CARPKYTEAFF	TGTGCCCGCCCCAAGTACACTGAAGCTTTCTTT
TRBV15	few	TRBJ2-1	TRBD2	CATSRGTSGRAVYNEQFF	TGTGCCACCAGCAGAGGGACTAGCGGGAGGGCCGTCTACAATGAGCAGTTCTTC
TRBV29-1	NA	TRBJ2-1	TRBD2	CSVEGDYTVYNEQFF	TGCAGCGTTGAAGGGGACTATACTGTCTACAATGAGCAGTTCTTC
TRBV9	NA	TRBJ2-1	TRBD1	CASSPRGQATSYNEQFF	TGTGCCAGCAGCCCAAGGGGGCAGGCGACGTCCTACAATGAGCAGTTCTTC
TRBV30	few	TRBJ2-7	NA	CALATGEQYF	TGTGCCTTGGCGACTGGGGAGCAGTACTTC
TRBV18	NA	TRBJ2-3	TRBD1	CASSPWTGGRTDTQYF	TGTGCCAGCTCACCCTGGACAGGGGGCCGCACAGATACGCAGTATTTT
TRBV5-6	few	TRBJ2-3	TRBD1	CASSLEGARSTDTQYF	TGTGCCAGCAGCTTGGAGGGGGCGAGGAGCACAGATACGCAGTATTTT
TRBV7-8	few	TRBJ2-1	TRBD2	CASSLAQRLAGVEQFF	TGTGCCAGCAGCTTAGCGCAGCGACTAGCGGGAGTTGAGCAGTTCTTC
TRBV6-6	NA	TRBJ2-7	TRBD1	CASSQGQGAYEQYF	TGTGCCAGCAGTCAGGGACAGGGAGCCTACGAGCAGTACTTC
TRBV2	few	TRBJ2-3	TRBD2	CASSSKTSGPDTQYF	TGTGCCAGCAGCTCCAAGACTAGCGGGCCAGATACGCAGTATTTT
TRBV30	NA	TRBJ1-4	NA	CAWTGAREKLFF	TGTGCCTGGACGGGGGCGCGGGAAAAACTGTTTTTT
TRBV19	few	TRBJ2-1	TRBD2	CATGTSAYNEQFF	TGTGCCACCGGGACTAGCGCCTACAATGAGCAGTTCTTC
TRBV27	NA	TRBJ1-2	TRBD1	CASRRTGGSYGYTF	TGTGCCAGCAGGAGGACAGGGGGGTCCTATGGCTACACCTTC
TRBV29-1	NA	TRBJ1-1	NA	CSVGNTEAFF	TGCAGCGTGGGAAACACTGAAGCTTTCTTT
TRBV16	NA	TRBJ1-1	NA	CASSPTPGHPNTEAFF	TGTGCCAGCAGCCCAACTCCTGGGCACCCGAACACTGAAGCTTTCTTT
TRBV30	NA	TRBJ1-5	NA	CAWSADSDQPQHF	TGTGCCTGGAGTGCAGACAGCGATCAGCCCCAGCATTTT
TRBV4-2	NA	TRBJ2-7	NA	CASSQSGIGEQYF	TGTGCCAGCAGCCAATCCGGGATCGGCGAGCAGTACTTC
TRBV9	NA	TRBJ2-1	TRBD2	CASSFNSGRNEQFF	TGTGCCAGCAGCTTCAATAGCGGGAGGAATGAGCAGTTCTTC
TRBV9	NA	TRBJ2-2	TRBD2	CASSDSGSPYTGELFF	TGTGCCAGCAGCGATAGCGGGAGTCCGTACACCGGGGAGCTGTTTTTT
TRBV29-1	few	TRBJ2-2	NA	CSAGAALKNTGELFF	TGCAGCGCCGGGGCAGCCCTAAAGAACACCGGGGAGCTGTTTTTT
TRBV6-1	few	TRBJ2-3	TRBD1	CASRDRGTDTQYF	TGTGCCAGCAGGGACAGGGGGACAGATACGCAGTATTTT
TRBV10-3	NA	TRBJ2-3	TRBD2	CATTGLAGATDTQYF	TGTGCCACCACAGGACTAGCGGGAGCCACAGATACGCAGTATTTT
TRBV4-2	NA	TRBJ2-3	TRBD2	CASSQRGRAADTQYF	TGTGCCAGCAGCCAACGCGGGAGGGCCGCAGATACGCAGTATTTT
TRBV6-5	NA	TRBJ2-1	NA	CASGWDSYNEQFF	TGTGCCAGCGGGTGGGACTCCTACAATGAGCAGTTCTTC
TRBV10-3	NA	TRBJ2-7	NA	CAISESAGKTYEQYF	TGTGCCATCAGTGAGTCCGCGGGCAAGACCTACGAGCAGTACTTC
TRBV30	few	TRBJ1-2	NA	CAWASGPLGYTF	TGTGCCTGGGCCTCCGGGCCCCTGGGCTACACCTTC
TRBV7-6	NA	TRBJ2-2	NA	CASSFNLNSAGELFF	TGTGCCAGCAGCTTTAACCTTAACTCGGCCGGGGAGCTGTTTTTT
TRBV29-1	NA	TRBJ2-6	NA	CSVAGKGANVLTF	TGCAGCGTTGCGGGGAAAGGGGCCAACGTCCTGACTTTC
TRBV9	NA	TRBJ2-1	NA	CASSPYSGPNEQFF	TGTGCCAGCAGCCCTTACTCGGGGCCCAATGAGCAGTTCTTC
TRBV29-1	NA	TRBJ2-1	TRBD2	CSVEDRGTSGTTYNEQFF	TGCAGCGTTGAAGATCGGGGGACTAGCGGGACTACCTACAATGAGCAGTTCTTC
TRBV28	NA	TRBJ2-7	NA	CASSSIGGGRYEQYF	TGTGCCAGCAGTTCCATCGGGGGCGGAAGGTACGAGCAGTACTTC
TRBV5-4	NA	TRBJ2-7	TRBD1	CASSSGQGSGEQYF	TGTGCCAGCAGCTCTGGACAGGGTTCAGGCGAGCAGTACTTC
TRBV7-9	few	TRBJ2-3	TRBD2	CASSSGTSGDTQYF	TGTGCCAGCAGCTCCGGGACTAGCGGAGATACGCAGTATTTT
TRBV6-1	NA	TRBJ2-7	NA	CASSEDYGGGVPFNHEQYF	TGTGCCAGCAGTGAAGATTACGGTGGTGGAGTACCTTTTAACCACGAGCAGTACTTC
TRBV29-1	few	TRBJ1-1	NA	CSVAGTEAFF	TGCAGCGTTGCAGGGACTGAAGCTTTCTTT
TRBV30	NA	TRBJ2-7	TRBD2	CAWGLAGGHEQYF	TGTGCCTGGGGGCTAGCGGGAGGGCACGAGCAGTACTTC
TRBV29-1	NA	TRBJ1-2	NA	CSVEGDSYGYTF	TGCAGCGTTGAGGGGGACTCCTATGGCTACACCTTC
TRBV28	NA	TRBJ2-1	TRBD1	CASSDPGQGHNEQFF	TGTGCCAGCAGTGATCCGGGACAGGGACACAATGAGCAGTTCTTC
TRBV30	few	TRBJ2-2	NA	CAWSFIATGELFF	TGTGCCTGGAGTTTTATAGCGACCGGGGAGCTGTTTTTT
TRBV5-1	few	TRBJ2-3	TRBD2	CASSPTSGTSLDTQYF	TGCGCCAGCAGCCCCACTTCCGGGACTAGCTTGGATACGCAGTATTTT